One and the same sample provided the 20 T cell receptor beta chains below, sequenced in a study of T cell responses to AZD1222 COVID-19 vaccine. Using immunoSEQ multiplex PCR, the repertoire was profiled, and TCRdb retains in-frame clones only, with some absent. The repertoire holds some 110,000 clones, with almost 90% as singletons. The sequenced sample was peripheral blood, obtained on day 0 of AZD1222 vaccination. These receptors originate from an adult in good health.

The V and J genes are TRBV2 and TRBJ1-5, with no clear D. In germline, CDR1 is SNHLY, CDR2 FYNNEI. There are 14 residues in the CDR3. V was cut by 8 bases and J by 0 bases, with 11 bases left in between. Written as DNA, the CDR3 is TGTGCCAGCGAGGTAGAAAATAGCAATCAGCCCCAGCATTTT. It is translated as CASEVENSNQPQHF.

The chain uses TRBV5-3 and TRBJ1-4, with D possibly matching TRBD1 (5 bases). TRBV5-3 is labeled an ORF, and its function is uncertain. Trimming shortened V by 1 base and J by 3 bases, and 10 bases separated the two germline ends. The CDR3 contains 15 residues. CDR3: CARSLWGCPNEKLFF. The CDR3 nucleotides are TGTGCCAGAAGCTTGTGGGGGTGTCCTAATGAAAAACTGTTTTTT.

V and J are TRBV29-1 and TRBJ1-6; D unresolved. The V and J ends lost 5 bases and 3 bases respectively, with 8 bases between them. CDR3 size: 13 residues. Germline V CDR1 and CDR2: SQVTM, ANQGSEA. CDR3 protein: CSVKDGYNSPLHF. The CDR3 DNA sequence: TGCAGCGTTAAGGACGGCTATAATTCACCCCTCCACTTT.

V is TRBV27 and J is TRBJ2-5; D may be TRBD1 or TRBD2 (6 bases each). Per germline, CDR1 MNHEY and CDR2 SMNVEV (reference sequence). Trimming took off 2 bases at V and 5 bases at J, with 15 bases between the two ends. The CDR3 loop spans 15 amino acids. The CDR3: CASSLMGGRGETQYF. CDR3 bases: TGTGCCAGCAGTTTAATGGGGGGCAGGGGTGAGACCCAGTACTTC.

The V and J genes are TRBV6-5 and TRBJ1-4, with 7 bases matching TRBD1. This CDR3 is built from 14 residues. V lost 5 bases to trimming and J lost 5 bases; unmatched junction nucleotides: 5. Germline CDR1 reads MNHEY; CDR2 reads SVGAGI. CDR3 sequence (DNA): TGTGCCAGCAGTATGACAGGGTTAAATGAAAAACTGTTTTTT. Translation: CASSMTGLNEKLFF.

V and J are TRBV11-2 and TRBJ2-7; 9 bases line up with TRBD2. Germline trimming cut 1 base from V and 4 bases from J; bases unmatched to any gene: 8. Germline CDR1 reads SGHAT; CDR2 reads FQNNGV. The CDR3 totals 16 residues. The CDR3 here is CASSLASGGRAYEQYF. The CDR3, as DNA: TGTGCCAGCAGCTTAGCGTCGGGCGGGAGGGCTTACGAGCAGTACTTC.

The genes are TRBV4-2 and TRBJ1-2; D is possibly TRBD1 (5 bases). In germline, CDR1 is LGHNA, CDR2 YNFKEQ. V was trimmed by 3 bases and J by 3 bases, leaving 11 bases between them. The CDR3 is 14 residues long. CDR3 sequence: CASSQVTEHYGYTF. CDR3 nucleotides: TGTGCCAGCAGCCAGGTGACAGAGCACTATGGCTACACCTTC.

Sample share makes this clone medium-sized. The V and J genes are TRBV5-1 and TRBJ1-2, with 7 bases identical to TRBD1. Germline trimming cut 0 bases from V and 6 bases from J; bases unmatched to any gene: 8. This CDR3 region has 15 residues. Germline V gene sequence: CDR1 SGHRS, CDR2 YFSETQ. The CDR3 protein is CASSLGNGGGDGYTF. CDR3 in DNA: TGCGCCAGCAGCTTGGGAAATGGAGGGGGCGATGGCTACACCTTC. Filled out from reference TRBV5-1 and TRBJ1-2, the complete variable domain reads KAGVTQTPRYLIKTRGQQVTLSCSPISGHRSVSWYQQTPGQGLQFLFEYFSETQRNKGNFPGRFSGRQFSNSRSEMNVSTLELGDSALYLCASSLGNGGGDGYTFGSGTRLTVV.

Comments on this clone: Within the sample, other DNA sequences also encode this same CDR3. V gene TRBV3-1 (or the pseudogene TRBV3-2) combines with J gene TRBJ1-5; no firm D call. V was pared by 0 bases and J by 2 bases, with 8 bases between. CDR3 length: 15 amino acids. The V gene's germline CDR1 is LGHDT and CDR2 YNNKEL (reference sequence). The CDR3 sequence: CASSQEVTRNQPQHF. In DNA form, the CDR3 reads TGTGCCAGCAGCCAAGAAGTAACGCGCAATCAGCCCCAGCATTTT.

The chain uses TRBV5-5 and TRBJ2-7, with D hard to call. Trimming removed 1 base at V and 0 bases at J, with 8 bases between. The CDR3 runs to 14 residues. The germline V gene has CDR1 SGHKS and CDR2 YYEKEE (reference sequence). CDR3 sequence: CASSLWQNSYEQYF. CDR3 sequence (DNA): TGTGCCAGCAGCTTGTGGCAGAACTCCTACGAGCAGTACTTC.

A word on this clone: A junction boundary mismatches the germline segment, possibly from a read error. This chain connects TRBV7-7 to TRBJ2-2; 7 bases match TRBD2. Germline V gives CDR1 SSHAT, CDR2 FNYEAQ (reference sequence). CDR3 length equals 15 residues. CDR3 protein: CASSLDASGVGELFF. CDR3 nucleotide sequence: TGTGCTAGCAGCTTAGACGCTAGCGGCGTTGGGGAGCTGTTTTTT.

V gene TRBV6-5 combines with J gene TRBJ1-1; D not certain. Trimming cost V 6 bases and J 0 bases, with 8 bases left between them. Germline CDR1 is MNHEY and CDR2 is SVGAGI. The CDR3 contains 13 residues. The DNA of the CDR3 is TGTGCCAGCAGACTTAAGATGAACACTGAAGCTTTCTTT. It encodes CASRLKMNTEAFF.

The rearrangement uses TRBV19 and TRBJ1-2; a weak D match, TRBD1 (6 bases). The ends were cut back, 7 bases at V and 4 bases at J, with 19 bases in the middle. CDR1 is LNHDA and CDR2 is SQIVND in the germline V gene (reference sequence). The CDR3 is 15 amino acids. In DNA, the CDR3 is TGTGCCAGTACCTTAGGGGGGGCCGAGGGCTATGGCTACACCTTC. It translates to CASTLGGAEGYGYTF.

This chain links TRBV5-1 with TRBJ2-5; TRBD1 matches 9 bases. V shed 4 bases, J shed 2 bases, and the junction held 9 bases outside the gene matches. CDR1 is SGHRS and CDR2 is YFSETQ in the germline V gene. The CDR3 length is 16 residues. CDR3 protein: CASSTGQGGGQETQYF. The CDR3 coding sequence is TGCGCCAGCAGCACGGGACAGGGTGGGGGTCAAGAGACCCAGTACTTC. Together with reference TRBV5-1 and TRBJ2-5, the CDR3 gives the full variable domain: KAGVTQTPRYLIKTRGQQVTLSCSPISGHRSVSWYQQTPGQGLQFLFEYFSETQRNKGNFPGRFSGRQFSNSRSEMNVSTLELGDSALYLCASSTGQGGGQETQYFGPGTRLLVL.

The J gene is TRBJ1-4, the V gene TRBV3-1 (or the pseudogene TRBV3-2), with D perhaps TRBD1 (5 bases). CDR1 is LGHDT and CDR2 is YNNKEL in the germline V gene (reference sequence). This CDR3 region has 16 residues. The germline V and J ends were trimmed by 0 bases and 5 bases, with 13 bases remaining between them. The CDR3 reads CASSQESYQGNEKLFF. CDR3 nucleotides: TGTGCCAGCAGCCAAGAAAGTTACCAGGGAAATGAAAAACTGTTTTTT.

The chain carries TRBV15 and TRBJ1-5; D ambiguous. V lost 0 bases and J lost 7, with 10 bases in between. Germline CDR1 is LNHNV and CDR2 is YYDKDF (reference sequence). This CDR3 is 14 amino acids long. CDR3 protein: CATSREGRNQPQHF. DNA for the CDR3: TGTGCCACCAGCAGAGAGGGCAGGAACCAGCCCCAGCATTTT.

The chain couples TRBV28 to TRBJ2-7, with a weak D call TRBD1 (6 bases). Looked up from germline, CDR1 is MDHEN and CDR2 is SYDVKM. The CDR3 contains 12 residues. V gave up 6 bases and J gave up 3 bases, with 9 bases separating them. CDR3 sequence: CASRTGDYEQYF. In DNA, the CDR3 is TGTGCCAGCAGGACAGGAGACTACGAGCAGTACTTC.

In this sample, this clone turned up a few times. This chain connects TRBV28 to TRBJ2-3, with TRBD2 identical over 13 bases. Germline-derived CDR1 and CDR2 are MDHEN and SYDVKM. V dropped 4 bases and J dropped 3; count of bases not matched to a gene: 7. The CDR3 loop spans 17 amino acids. The CDR3 DNA is TGTGCCAGCAGTTCAATCGGACTAGCGGGAGTAACAGATACGCAGTATTTT. Translation: CASSSIGLAGVTDTQYF.

J is TRBJ1-2 and V is TRBV27; D not resolved. Germline V gene lookup returns CDR1 MNHEY and CDR2 SMNVEV (reference sequence). Trimming removed 6 bases from V and 1 base from J, with 15 bases in between. The CDR3 covers 15 residues. The CDR3 DNA reads as TGTGCCAGCAGCTCGTCCCTATTCCTTAACTATGGCTACACCTTC. Its protein is CASSSSLFLNYGYTF.

The chain carries TRBV3-1 (or the pseudogene TRBV3-2) and TRBJ1-1; D remains unclear. This CDR3 is built from 13 residues. The germline V and J ends were trimmed by 0 bases and 6 bases, with 8 bases remaining between them. Germline assignment: CDR1 LGHDT and CDR2 YNNKEL (reference sequence). CDR3 in DNA: TGTGCCAGCAGCCAAGACTGGGAAGCTGAAGCTTTCTTT. It translates to CASSQDWEAEAFF.